One and the same sample provided the 13 T cell receptor beta chains below, sequenced in a study of OX40 agonist ivuxolimab in advanced cancers. Here immunoSEQ multiplex PCR was the method, and the copy in TCRdb shows in-frame clones only, minus some. The sample carries fewer than 90,000 clones, around nine tenths recorded once. The material sequenced was CD4+ or CD8+ T cells sorted from blood, taken in a trial of the OX40 agonist ivuxolimab. These receptors were taken from an adult with an advanced solid tumor such as melanoma, head and neck, liver or kidney cancer.

This sequence joins TRBV7-6 and TRBJ2-7; a weak D match, TRBD2 (6 bases). Germline loops: CDR1 SGHVS, CDR2 FNYEAQ. Trimming shortened V by 0 bases and J by 7 bases, and 13 bases separated the two germline ends. The CDR3 length is 14 residues. This CDR3 reads CASSLAPLAGEQYF. CDR3 DNA sequence: TGTGCCAGCAGCTTAGCACCACTAGCTGGGGAGCAGTACTTC.

V usage is TRBV5-4 and J usage is TRBJ2-2; 8 bases agree with TRBD2. V was pared by 4 bases and J by 4 bases, with 6 bases of the junction left unmatched. CDR1 and CDR2 (germline): SGHNT, YYREEE (reference sequence). The CDR3 sequence is 15 residues long. CDR3 loop: CASSPRGAVTGELFF. CDR3 DNA sequence: TGTGCCAGCAGCCCGCGGGGGGCCGTCACCGGGGAGCTGTTTTTT.

V gene TRBV4-1 combines with J gene TRBJ2-6; D gene uncertain. The CDR3 is 14 amino acids. The germline gives CDR1 MGHRA, CDR2 YSYEKL. The V gene lost 2 bases and the J gene lost 3 bases, with 5 bases spanning the gap. The CDR3 sequence is CASSQPGGANVLTF. CDR3 DNA sequence: TGCGCCAGCAGCCAACCTGGTGGGGCCAACGTCCTGACTTTC.

The genes are TRBV2 and TRBJ2-3; a possible D gene is TRBD1 (6 bases). Germline CDR1 SNHLY, CDR2 FYNNEI. The CDR3 extends over 15 amino acids. V was pared by 3 bases and J by 6 bases, with 16 bases between. The CDR3 region has the DNA TGTGCCAGCAGTGAGCCCCATGGGGGCGGGGATACGCAGTATTTT. Translating gives CASSEPHGGGDTQYF.

J is TRBJ2-2 and V is TRBV7-2; D possibly corresponds to TRBD1 (5 bases). Germline CDR1 and CDR2: SGHTA and FQGNSA. The CDR3 extends over 15 amino acids. V lost 0 bases and J lost 1, with 6 bases in between. CDR3 nucleotide sequence: TGTGCCAGCAGCTTAGCAGGGGTGAACACCGGGGAGCTGTTTTTT. Encoded protein: CASSLAGVNTGELFF.

The gene calls are TRBV18 and TRBJ2-3, with 10 bases aligning to TRBD2. The J segment lost 0 bases and the V segment lost 3 bases, leaving 6 bases of the junction unmatched. CDR3 length: 17 residues. Germline V lookup: CDR1 KGHSH, CDR2 LQKENI. CDR3 sequence (DNA): TGTGCCAGCTCACCTAACCTAGCGGGGGACAGCACAGATACGCAGTATTTT. Its translation: CASSPNLAGDSTDTQYF.

The chain uses TRBV20-1 and TRBJ2-1; D remains ambiguous. The CDR3 length is 10 residues. The germline CDR1 and CDR2 sequences are DFQATT and SNEGSKA (reference sequence). Trimming removed 3 bases at V and 13 bases at J, with 10 bases between. Written as DNA, the CDR3 is TGCAGTGCTAGTAGATCTCAACAGTTCTTC. Protein: CSASRSQQFF.

The chain recombines TRBV11-2 with TRBJ2-1; D gene unclear. Germline V gene sequence: CDR1 SGHAT, CDR2 FQNNGV. Between the trimmed V and J ends, which lost 0 bases and 4 bases, there was a span of 10 bases. The CDR3 length is 15 residues. The chain's CDR3 is CASSLEGLPYNEQFF. The CDR3 DNA is TGTGCCAGCAGCTTAGAGGGTCTCCCTTACAATGAGCAGTTCTTC.

The chain employs TRBV11-1 and TRBJ1-2; D is perhaps TRBD1 (5 bases). Trimming removed 1 base at V and 0 bases at J, with 9 bases between. CDR3 length: 15 amino acids. The V gene's germline CDR1 is SGHAT and CDR2 FQDESV (reference sequence). CDR3 sequence: CASSLDPGSNYGYTF. CDR3 nucleotide sequence: TGTGCCAGCAGCTTAGACCCAGGGTCTAACTATGGCTACACCTTC.

The rearrangement uses TRBV5-1 and TRBJ1-6; 10 nucleotides match TRBD1. The CDR3 extends over 15 amino acids. Germline CDR1 is SGHRS and CDR2 is YFSETQ. J was trimmed by 7 bases and V by 4 bases; bases with no gene match: 5. This chain's CDR3 is CASSPTGQGNSPLHF. In DNA, the CDR3 is TGCGCCAGCAGCCCAACGGGACAGGGGAATTCACCCCTCCACTTT.

This clone was observed once. The chain couples TRBV4-2 to TRBJ2-7; no clear D gene. Trimming cost V 0 bases and J 1 base, with 7 bases left between them. The CDR3 has 14 amino acids. The germline V gene has CDR1 LGHNA and CDR2 YNFKEQ. The CDR3 here is CASSQEWVSYEQYF. The CDR3 bases are TGTGCCAGCAGCCAAGAGTGGGTGTCCTACGAGCAGTACTTC.

The gene calls are TRBV5-1 and TRBJ2-4, with 9 nucleotides matching TRBD1. The length of the CDR3 is 15 residues. Trimming removed 4 bases from V and 6 bases from J; junction bases left unmatched: 8. CDR1 SGHRS and CDR2 YFSETQ come from the germline V gene. The CDR3 DNA is TGCGCCAGCAGCCTGCAACCGGGACAGGGAAACATTCAGTACTTC. It translates to CASSLQPGQGNIQYF.

This rearrangement joins TRBV6-4 to TRBJ2-3, with 9 bases identical to TRBD2. This CDR3 comprises 18 residues. Germline CDR1 reads MRHNA; CDR2 reads SNTAGT. The junction had 15 bases not matched to a gene; V was cut back by 6 bases and J by 2 bases. In DNA, the CDR3 is TGTGCCAGCAGGGTGCCCGACAGCGGGAGGTCGGTCACAGATACGCAGTATTTT. This gives the protein CASRVPDSGRSVTDTQYF.